This TCR beta chain was captured in a study of OX40 agonist ivuxolimab in advanced cancers. The overall study: Head and neck, renal cell, melanoma or hepatocellular carcinoma were the cancers that dose-escalation patients had. Checkpoint inhibitors had been given previously to about 40% of patients. General study points: Expanded clones tended on average to be more numerous among CD8+ T cells than CD4+. Among some nonresponders, normalized T-cell clonal expansion was also low.

This table comes from immunoSEQ multiplex PCR, and its TCRdb copy is limited to in-frame clones, with some not included. The data show 150,000 to 170,000 clones, with around 94% seen just once and under 0.4% held by the top ten. Details on this clone: What it binds is not known.

The germline gives CDR1 SGHNT, CDR2 YYREEE (reference sequence). Losses at the gene ends were 4 bases for V and 2 bases for J; bases not matched to a gene: 8. The CDR3 has 15 amino acids. This receptor was taken from an adult with an advanced solid tumor such as melanoma, head and neck, liver or kidney cancer. The chain carries TRBV5-4 and TRBJ1-2, with 7 bases lining up with TRBD1. Sample: CD4+ or CD8+ T cells sorted from blood, taken in a trial of the OX40 agonist ivuxolimab. The CDR3 sequence is CASSPGQEFNYGYTF. CDR3 in DNA: TGTGCCAGCAGCCCCGGACAGGAATTCAACTATGGCTACACCTTC.